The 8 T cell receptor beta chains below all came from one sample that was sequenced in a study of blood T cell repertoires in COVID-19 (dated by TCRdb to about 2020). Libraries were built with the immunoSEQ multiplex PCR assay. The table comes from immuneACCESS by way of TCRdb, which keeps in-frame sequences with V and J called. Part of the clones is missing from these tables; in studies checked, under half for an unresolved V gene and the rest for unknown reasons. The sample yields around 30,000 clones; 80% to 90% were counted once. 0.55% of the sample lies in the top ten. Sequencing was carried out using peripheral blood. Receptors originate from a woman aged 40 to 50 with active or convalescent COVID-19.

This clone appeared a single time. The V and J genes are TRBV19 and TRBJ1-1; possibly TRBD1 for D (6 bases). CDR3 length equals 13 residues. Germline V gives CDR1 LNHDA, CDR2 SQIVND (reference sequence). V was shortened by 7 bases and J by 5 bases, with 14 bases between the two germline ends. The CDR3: CASIGKGGTEAFF. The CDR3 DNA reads TGTGCCAGTATCGGGAAAGGGGGAACTGAAGCTTTCTTT.

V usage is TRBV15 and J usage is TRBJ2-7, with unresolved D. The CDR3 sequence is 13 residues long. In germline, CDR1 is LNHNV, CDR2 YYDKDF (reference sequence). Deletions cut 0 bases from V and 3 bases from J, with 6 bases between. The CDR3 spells CATSRDPFYEQYF. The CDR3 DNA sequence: TGTGCCACCAGCAGAGATCCCTTCTACGAGCAGTACTTC.

CDR3 DNA sequence: TGTGCCAGCAGCTCTCAAAACAGGGTCCGCTACACCTTC. Its protein product is CASSSQNRVRYTF. The chain uses TRBV12-3 or TRBV12-4 and TRBJ1-2, with D tentatively TRBD1 (6 bases). The CDR3 sequence is 13 residues long. Trimming took off 6 bases at V and 9 bases at J, with 17 bases between the two ends.

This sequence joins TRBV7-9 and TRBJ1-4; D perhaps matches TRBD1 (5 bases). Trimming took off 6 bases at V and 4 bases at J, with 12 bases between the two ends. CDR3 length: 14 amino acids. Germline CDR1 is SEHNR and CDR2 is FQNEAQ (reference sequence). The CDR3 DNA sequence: TGTGCCAGCAGTCCAGCAGGGTATAATGAAAAACTGTTTTTT. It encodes CASSPAGYNEKLFF.

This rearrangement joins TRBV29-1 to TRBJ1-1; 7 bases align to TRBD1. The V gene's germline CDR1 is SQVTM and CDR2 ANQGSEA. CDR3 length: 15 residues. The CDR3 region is CSSEGAGRLGTEAFF. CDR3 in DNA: TGCAGTTCCGAGGGGGCAGGCCGACTTGGGACTGAAGCTTTCTTT.

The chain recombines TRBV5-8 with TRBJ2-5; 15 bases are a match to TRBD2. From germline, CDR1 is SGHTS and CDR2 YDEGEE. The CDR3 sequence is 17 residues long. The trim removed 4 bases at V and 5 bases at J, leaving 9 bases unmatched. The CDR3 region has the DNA TGTGCCAGCAGCCCCGGACTAGCGGGAGGGCCAAAGGAGACCCAGTACTTC. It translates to CASSPGLAGGPKETQYF.

CDR3 nucleotides: TGTGCCAGCAGCCCCGGGACTAGCGGGGGGCCCACAGATACGCAGTATTTT. It yields the protein CASSPGTSGGPTDTQYF. The chain combines TRBV2 with TRBJ2-3; TRBD2 matches at 15 bases. CDR3 size: 17 residues. CDR1 is SNHLY, CDR2 FYNNEI, per germline. Trimming removed 6 bases from V and 2 bases from J; junction bases left unmatched: 6.

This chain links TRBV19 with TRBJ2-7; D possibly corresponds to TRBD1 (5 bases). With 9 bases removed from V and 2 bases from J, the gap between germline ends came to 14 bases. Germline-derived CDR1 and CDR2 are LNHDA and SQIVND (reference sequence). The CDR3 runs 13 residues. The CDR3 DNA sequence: TGTGCCAGCCGAGGCCCACAGGCCTACGAGCAGTACTTC. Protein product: CASRGPQAYEQYF.